The rows below give T cell receptor beta chains drawn from one sample of a study of T cells in Graves' hyperthyroidism and ophthalmopathy. TCRdb reprocessed the multiplex PCR reads with MiXCR, giving one entry per CDR3 protein. The sample records 660,000 or so distinct CDR3 sequences, under 25% being singletons. The sequenced material came from blood. Receptor source: a man aged 25 to 40 with Graves' ophthalmopathy. The CDR3 runs from the conserved cysteine through the conserved F or W. D genes are given only for firm matches. The size entry is marked missing in some rows and otherwise reads once, few, many or a size class.

>.|.|TRBV28|TRBJ2-5
CASSLGLGWETQYF
TGTGCCAGCAGTCTCGGGCTCGGGTGGGAGACCCAGTACTTC
>once|TRBD2|TRBV28|TRBJ2-7
CASHSEDITSGKTEGKGSYEQYF
TGTGCCAGCCACTCTGAAGACATAACTAGCGGCAAAACGGAGGGGAAGGGGAGCTACGAGCAGTACTTC
>few|TRBD2|TRBV5-1|TRBJ2-5
CASSSADRGLAGDETQYF
TGCGCCAGCAGCTCTGCTGACAGAGGACTAGCGGGAGATGAGACCCAGTACTTC
>.|TRBD1|TRBV18|TRBJ2-5
CASSLPTGGSETQYF
TGTGCCAGCTCACTCCCGACAGGGGGCTCAGAGACCCAGTACTTC
>many|TRBD2|TRBV11-2|TRBJ2-5
CASSLKAGGFQETQYF
TGTGCCAGCAGCTTAAAAGCGGGAGGCTTCCAAGAGACCCAGTACTTC
>.|TRBD1|TRBV7-9|TRBJ1-1
CASSTTGTGNTEAFF
TGTGCCAGCAGCACGACCGGGACAGGGAATACTGAAGCTTTCTTT
>.|TRBD2|TRBV24-1|TRBJ2-1
CATSELGLRGNEQFF
TGTGCCACCAGTGAATTGGGACTAAGGGGAAATGAGCAGTTCTTC
>.|.|TRBV28|TRBJ2-1
CASSLTVSNEQFF
TGTGCCAGCAGTTTAACCGTTAGCAATGAGCAGTTCTTC
>few|.|TRBV30|TRBJ1-3
CACLTSSGNTTYF
TGTGCCTGTCTTACGAGCTCTGGAAACACCACATATTTT
>many|.|TRBV27|TRBJ1-5
CASSSTPSNQPQHF
TGTGCCAGCAGTTCGACACCGTCCAATCAGCCCCAGCATTTT
>many|TRBD1|TRBV5-1|TRBJ2-7
CASSLESGGRRYEQYF
TGCGCCAGCAGCTTGGAGTCAGGGGGTAGAAGGTACGAGCAGTACTTC
>few|TRBD2|TRBV20-1|TRBJ2-3
CSARKWGGITDTQYF
TGCAGTGCTCGAAAATGGGGGGGAATCACAGATACGCAGTATTTT
>few|.|TRBV12-3/TRBV12-4|TRBJ2-1
CASRLSRKGHNEQFF
TGTGCCAGCAGACTAAGCAGGAAGGGACACAATGAGCAGTTCTTC
>many|TRBD2|TRBV28|TRBJ2-7
CASSELRREGPSGEQYF
TGTGCCAGCAGCGAACTAAGGCGGGAGGGCCCCTCGGGCGAGCAGTACTTC
>.|TRBD2|TRBV6-2/TRBV6-3|TRBJ2-7
CASRVGGLAVYEQYF
TGTGCCAGCAGAGTGGGGGGACTAGCTGTTTACGAGCAGTACTTC
>.|TRBD1|TRBV6-5|TRBJ1-6
CASSYQDRGRTPLHF
TGTGCCAGCAGTTACCAGGACAGGGGACGGACACCCCTCCACTTT
>.|TRBD1|TRBV19|TRBJ2-3
CASKQGPSTDTQYF
TGTGCCAGCAAACAGGGGCCTAGCACAGATACGCAGTATTTT
>many|.|TRBV10-3|TRBJ1-1
CAISERGGWTEAFF
TGTGCCATCAGTGAAAGGGGGGGGTGGACTGAAGCTTTCTTT
>.|TRBD2|TRBV9|TRBJ2-7
CASSVGWSGAYEQYF
TGTGCCAGCAGCGTAGGATGGAGCGGGGCCTACGAGCAGTACTTC
>.|.|TRBV7-6|TRBJ2-5
CASSYTGFETQYF
TGTGCCAGCAGCTACACAGGGTTCGAGACCCAGTACTTC
>.|.|TRBV20-1|TRBJ1-1
CSARPNTEAFF
TGCAGTGCTAGACCTAACACTGAAGCTTTCTTT